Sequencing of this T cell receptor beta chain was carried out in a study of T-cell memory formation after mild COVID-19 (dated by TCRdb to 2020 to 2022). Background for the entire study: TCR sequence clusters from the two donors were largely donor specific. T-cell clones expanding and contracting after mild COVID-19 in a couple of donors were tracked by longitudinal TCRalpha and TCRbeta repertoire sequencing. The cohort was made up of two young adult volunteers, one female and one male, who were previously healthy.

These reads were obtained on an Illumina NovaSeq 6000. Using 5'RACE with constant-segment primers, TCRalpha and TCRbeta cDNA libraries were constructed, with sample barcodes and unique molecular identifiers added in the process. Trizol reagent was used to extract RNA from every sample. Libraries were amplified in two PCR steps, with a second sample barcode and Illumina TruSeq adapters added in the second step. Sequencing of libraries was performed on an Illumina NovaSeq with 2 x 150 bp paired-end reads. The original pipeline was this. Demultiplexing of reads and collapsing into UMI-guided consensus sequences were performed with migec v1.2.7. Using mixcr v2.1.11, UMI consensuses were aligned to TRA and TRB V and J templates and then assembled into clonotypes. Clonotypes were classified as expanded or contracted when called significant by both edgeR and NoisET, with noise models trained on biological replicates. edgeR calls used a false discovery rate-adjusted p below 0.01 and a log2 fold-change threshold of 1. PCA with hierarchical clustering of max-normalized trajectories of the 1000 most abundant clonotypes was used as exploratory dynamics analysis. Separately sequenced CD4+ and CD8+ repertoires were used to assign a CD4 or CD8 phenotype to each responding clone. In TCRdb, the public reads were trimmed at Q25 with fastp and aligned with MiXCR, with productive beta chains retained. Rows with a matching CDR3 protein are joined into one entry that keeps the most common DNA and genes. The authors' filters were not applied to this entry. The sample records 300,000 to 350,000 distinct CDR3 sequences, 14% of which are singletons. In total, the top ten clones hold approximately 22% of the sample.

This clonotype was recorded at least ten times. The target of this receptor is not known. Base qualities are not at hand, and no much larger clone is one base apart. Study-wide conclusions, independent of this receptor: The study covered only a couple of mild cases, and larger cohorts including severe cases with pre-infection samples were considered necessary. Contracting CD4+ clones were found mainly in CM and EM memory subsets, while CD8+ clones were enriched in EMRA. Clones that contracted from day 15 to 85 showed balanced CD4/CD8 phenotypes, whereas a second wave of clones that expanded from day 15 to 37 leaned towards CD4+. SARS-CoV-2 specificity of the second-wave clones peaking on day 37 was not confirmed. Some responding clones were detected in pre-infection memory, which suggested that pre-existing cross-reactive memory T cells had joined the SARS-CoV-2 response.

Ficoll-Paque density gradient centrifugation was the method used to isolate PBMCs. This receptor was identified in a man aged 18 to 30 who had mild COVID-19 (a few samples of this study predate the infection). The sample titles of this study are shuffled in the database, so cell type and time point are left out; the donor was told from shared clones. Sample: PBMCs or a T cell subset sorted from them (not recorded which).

The nucleotide sequence reads as follows: TGTGCCAGCAGCTTAACTTCGGGAGTCTCTGAAGCTTTCTTT. It is translated as CASSLTSGVSEAFF. The chain links TRBV7-2 with TRBJ1-1, with no D gene named confidently. Trimming removed 2 bases from V and 6 bases from J, leaving 13 bases between the germline ends. The germline V gene provides CDR1 SGHTA and CDR2 FQGNSA. The CDR3 runs 14 amino acids, cysteine and phenylalanine included. Of the read, only the CDR3 DNA is kept; its 42 bases are in frame from base 1.